This TCR beta chain came from a study of T cell changes during pregnancy in multiple sclerosis. The V gene end was trimmed by 5 bases and the J gene end by 5 bases; junction bases not matched to a gene: 2. The CDR3 is made up of 13 amino acids. Germline V gene lookup returns CDR1 MGHDK and CDR2 SYGVNS. Produced via immunoSEQ multiplex PCR; TCRdb's table is partial and in-frame only. The sample lists fewer than 55,000 clones; around 92% were seen once. The chain is built from TRBV25-1 and TRBJ1-5, with TRBD1 identical over 8 bases. The material sequenced was peripheral blood. The receptor was derived from a female donor with multiple sclerosis, enrolled in a pregnancy study. CDR3 in DNA: TGTGCCAGCAGTCCGGGACAGGATCAGCCCCAGCATTTT. It specifies CASSPGQDQPQHF.